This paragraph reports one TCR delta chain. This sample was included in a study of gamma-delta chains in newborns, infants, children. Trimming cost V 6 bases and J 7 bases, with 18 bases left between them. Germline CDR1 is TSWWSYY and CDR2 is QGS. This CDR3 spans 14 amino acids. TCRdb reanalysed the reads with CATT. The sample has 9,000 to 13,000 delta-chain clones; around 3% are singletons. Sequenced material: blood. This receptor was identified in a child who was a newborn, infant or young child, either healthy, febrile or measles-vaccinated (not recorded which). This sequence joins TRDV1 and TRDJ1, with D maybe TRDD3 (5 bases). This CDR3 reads CALGKFSEGSKLIF. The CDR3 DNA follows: TGTGCTCTTGGAAAATTCTCGGAGGGGAGTAAACTCATCTTT.